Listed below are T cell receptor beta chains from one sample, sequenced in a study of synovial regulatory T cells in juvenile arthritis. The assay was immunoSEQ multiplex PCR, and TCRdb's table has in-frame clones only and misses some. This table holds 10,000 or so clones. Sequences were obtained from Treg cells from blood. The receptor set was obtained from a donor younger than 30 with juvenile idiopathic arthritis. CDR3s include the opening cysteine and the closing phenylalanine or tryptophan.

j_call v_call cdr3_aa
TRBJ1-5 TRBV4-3 CASSPRWNSNQPQHF
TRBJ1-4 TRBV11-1 CASSLDTTNEKLFF
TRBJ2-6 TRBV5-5 CASSLVQGPSGANVLTF
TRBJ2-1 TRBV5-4 CASSRDRSRSYNEQFF
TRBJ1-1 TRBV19 CASSSLGQGLNTEAFF
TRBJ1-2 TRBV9 CASSVGTRGYTF
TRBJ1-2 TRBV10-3 CAISESEAYGYTF
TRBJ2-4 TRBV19 CASTGGLAKNIQYF
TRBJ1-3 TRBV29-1 CSVESQVGNTIYF
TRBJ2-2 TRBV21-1 CASSKRAFTGELFF
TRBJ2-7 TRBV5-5 CASGGAYEQYF
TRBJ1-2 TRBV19 CASRGQGNYGYTF
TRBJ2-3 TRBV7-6 CASSFSHGGTQYF
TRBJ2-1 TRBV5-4 CASSLGLDRGGYNEQFF
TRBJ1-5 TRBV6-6 CASSKDGVSNQPQHF
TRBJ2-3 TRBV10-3 CAISEGLSVDTQYF
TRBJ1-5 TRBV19 CASRTGLSNQPQHF
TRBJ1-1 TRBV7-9 CASSLGGRF
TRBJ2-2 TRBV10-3 CAIRALTGAPGELFF
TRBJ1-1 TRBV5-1 CASSLTRPQAEAFF
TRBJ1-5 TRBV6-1 CASRQGNSNQPQHF
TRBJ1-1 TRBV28 CASSFGGRTEAFF
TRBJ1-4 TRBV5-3 CARSSGGGSEKLFF
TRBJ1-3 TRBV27 CASRSALGNTIYF
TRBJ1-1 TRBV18 CASSKSGEQEAFF
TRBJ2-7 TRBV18 CASSPTGGLVSYEQYF
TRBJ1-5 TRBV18 CASSPGWTVRPQPQHF
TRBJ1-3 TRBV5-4 CASSRGQAERVAGNTIYF
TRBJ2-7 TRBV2 CASSGVGGYEQYF
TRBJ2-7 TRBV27 CASSPGGYYEQYF
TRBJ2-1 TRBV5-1 CASRFGRGEQFF